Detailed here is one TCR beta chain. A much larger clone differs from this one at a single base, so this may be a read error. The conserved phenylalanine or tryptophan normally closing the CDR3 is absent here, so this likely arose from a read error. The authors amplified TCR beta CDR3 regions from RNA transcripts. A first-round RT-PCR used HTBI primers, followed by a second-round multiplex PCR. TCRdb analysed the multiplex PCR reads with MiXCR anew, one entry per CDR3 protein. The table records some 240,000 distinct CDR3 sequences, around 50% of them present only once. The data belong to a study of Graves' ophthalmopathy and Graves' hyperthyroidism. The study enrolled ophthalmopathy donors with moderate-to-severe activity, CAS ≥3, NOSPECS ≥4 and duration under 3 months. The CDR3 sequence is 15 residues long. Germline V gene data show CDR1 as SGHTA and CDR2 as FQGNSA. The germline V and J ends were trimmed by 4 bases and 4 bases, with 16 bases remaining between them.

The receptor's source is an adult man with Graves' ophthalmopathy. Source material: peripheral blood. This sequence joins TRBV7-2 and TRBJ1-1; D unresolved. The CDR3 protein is CASSSYLGLGTEAFL. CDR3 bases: TGTGCCAGCAGCTCCTATTTGGGGTTGGGCACTGAAGCTTTCCTT.